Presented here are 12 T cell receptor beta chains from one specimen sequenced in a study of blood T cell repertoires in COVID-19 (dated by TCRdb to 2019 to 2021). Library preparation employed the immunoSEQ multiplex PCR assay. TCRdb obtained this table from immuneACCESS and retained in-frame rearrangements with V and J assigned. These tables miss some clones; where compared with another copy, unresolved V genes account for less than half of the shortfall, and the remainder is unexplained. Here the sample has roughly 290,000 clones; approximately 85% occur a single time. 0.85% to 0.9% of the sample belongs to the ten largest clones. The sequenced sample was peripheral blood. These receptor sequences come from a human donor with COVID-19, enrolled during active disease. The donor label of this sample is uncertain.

In DNA, the CDR3 is TGCGCCACCTTCTTCAGGTACGCTGGAAACACCATATATTTT. Encoded protein: CATFFRYAGNTIYF. The chain has TRBV10-1 and TRBJ1-3; no reliable D call. Germline loops: CDR1 WNHNN, CDR2 SYGVQD (reference sequence). The CDR3 has 14 residues. The ends were cut back, 10 bases at V and 2 bases at J, with 15 bases in the middle.

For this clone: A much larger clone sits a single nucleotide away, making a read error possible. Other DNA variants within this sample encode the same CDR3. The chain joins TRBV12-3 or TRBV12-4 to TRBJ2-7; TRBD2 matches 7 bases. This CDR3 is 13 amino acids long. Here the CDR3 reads CASRGEGPYEQYF. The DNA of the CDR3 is TGTGCTAGCAGAGGGGAGGGCCCCTACGAGCAGTACTTC.

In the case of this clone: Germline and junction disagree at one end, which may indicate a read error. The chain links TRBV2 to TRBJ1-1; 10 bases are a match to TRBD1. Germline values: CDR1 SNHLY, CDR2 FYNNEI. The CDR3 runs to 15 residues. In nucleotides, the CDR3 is TGTGCCAGCAGCGAAGACAGGGGGCGCGGCACTGAAGCTTTCTTT. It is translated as CASSEDRGRGTEAFF.

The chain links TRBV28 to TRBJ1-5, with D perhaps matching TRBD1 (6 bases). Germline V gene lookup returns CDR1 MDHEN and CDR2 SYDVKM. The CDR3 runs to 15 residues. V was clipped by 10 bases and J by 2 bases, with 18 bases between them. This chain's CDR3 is CAINRDRSGNQPQHF. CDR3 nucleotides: TGTGCCATCAACCGCGACAGGTCCGGCAATCAGCCCCAGCATTTT.

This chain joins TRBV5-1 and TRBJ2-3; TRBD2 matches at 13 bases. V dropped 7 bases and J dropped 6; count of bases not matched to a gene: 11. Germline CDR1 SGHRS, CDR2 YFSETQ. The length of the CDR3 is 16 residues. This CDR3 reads CASAPGLAGVQDTQYF. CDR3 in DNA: TGCGCCAGCGCCCCCGGACTAGCGGGAGTTCAGGATACGCAGTATTTT.

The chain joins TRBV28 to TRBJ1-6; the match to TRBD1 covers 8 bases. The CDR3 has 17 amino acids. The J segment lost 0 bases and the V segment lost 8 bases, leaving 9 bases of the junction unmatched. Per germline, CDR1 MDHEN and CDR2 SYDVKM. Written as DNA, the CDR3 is TGTGCCAGCCTCGACAGGGGCACAAGCTCCTATAATTCACCCCTCCACTTT. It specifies CASLDRGTSSYNSPLHF.

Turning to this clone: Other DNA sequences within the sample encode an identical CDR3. The CDR3 protein is CASSPLAGVTDTQYF. The CDR3 nucleotides are TGTGCCAGCTCACCTTTAGCGGGAGTCACAGATACGCAGTATTTT. The V and J genes are TRBV18 and TRBJ2-3; 9 positions agree with TRBD2. The J segment lost 2 bases and the V segment lost 3 bases, leaving 3 bases of the junction unmatched. The germline CDR1 and CDR2 sequences are KGHSH and LQKENI. This CDR3 region has 15 residues.

The CDR3 region is CASSQDLNGRVFGELFF. The CDR3 coding sequence is TGCGCCAGCAGCCAAGATCTAAACGGGAGGGTATTCGGGGAGCTGTTTTTT. The J gene is TRBJ2-2, the V gene TRBV4-3; TRBD2 aligns across 8 bases. V lost 0 bases and J lost 7; bases outside the gene matches: 10. The germline gives CDR1 LGHNA, CDR2 YSLEER. The CDR3 has 17 residues.

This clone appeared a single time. Written as DNA, the CDR3 is TGTGCCAGCAGCTCGACAGGGCCTTATGGCTACACCTTC. Its translation: CASSSTGPYGYTF. This chain joins TRBV5-4 and TRBJ1-2; 7 positions agree with TRBD1. V lost 3 bases and J lost 5; bases outside the gene matches: 4. The CDR3 is 13 residues long. Germline values: CDR1 SGHNT, CDR2 YYREEE (reference sequence).

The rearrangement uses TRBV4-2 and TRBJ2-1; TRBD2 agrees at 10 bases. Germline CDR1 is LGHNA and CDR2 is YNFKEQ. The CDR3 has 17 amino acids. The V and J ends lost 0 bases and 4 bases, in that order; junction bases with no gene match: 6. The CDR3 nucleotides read TGTGCCAGCAGCCAAGATAGAACTAGCGGGGTTTACAATGAGCAGTTCTTC. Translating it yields CASSQDRTSGVYNEQFF.

The CDR3 region is CASSEVGRGPTNEKLFF. Written as DNA, the CDR3 is TGTGCCAGCAGTGAAGTTGGGAGGGGCCCAACTAATGAAAAACTGTTTTTT. The chain recombines TRBV6-1 with TRBJ1-4, with a tentative D call TRBD1 (5 bases). With 1 base removed from V and 0 bases from J, the gap between germline ends came to 12 bases. CDR1 and CDR2 from the germline V gene are MNHNS and SASEGT. The CDR3 runs to 17 residues.

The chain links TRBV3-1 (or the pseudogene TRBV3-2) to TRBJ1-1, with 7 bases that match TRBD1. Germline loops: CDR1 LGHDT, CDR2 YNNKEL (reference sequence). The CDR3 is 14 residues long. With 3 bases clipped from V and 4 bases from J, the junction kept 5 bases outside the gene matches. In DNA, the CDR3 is TGTGCCAGCAGCCAGGTCACAGGGGCCACTGAAGCTTTCTTT. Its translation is CASSQVTGATEAFF.